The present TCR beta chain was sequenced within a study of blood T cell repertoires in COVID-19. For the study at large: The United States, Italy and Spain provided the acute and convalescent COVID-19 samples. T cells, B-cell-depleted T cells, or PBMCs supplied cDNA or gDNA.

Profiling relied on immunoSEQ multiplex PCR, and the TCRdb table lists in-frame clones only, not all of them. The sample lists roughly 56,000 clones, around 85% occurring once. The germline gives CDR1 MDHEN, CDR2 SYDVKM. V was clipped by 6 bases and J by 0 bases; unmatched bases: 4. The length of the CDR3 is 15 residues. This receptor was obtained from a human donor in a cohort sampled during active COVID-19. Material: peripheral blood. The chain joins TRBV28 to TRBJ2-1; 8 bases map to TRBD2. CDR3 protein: CASRTSGSSYNEQFF. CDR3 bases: TGTGCCAGCAGAACTAGCGGAAGCTCCTACAATGAGCAGTTCTTC.